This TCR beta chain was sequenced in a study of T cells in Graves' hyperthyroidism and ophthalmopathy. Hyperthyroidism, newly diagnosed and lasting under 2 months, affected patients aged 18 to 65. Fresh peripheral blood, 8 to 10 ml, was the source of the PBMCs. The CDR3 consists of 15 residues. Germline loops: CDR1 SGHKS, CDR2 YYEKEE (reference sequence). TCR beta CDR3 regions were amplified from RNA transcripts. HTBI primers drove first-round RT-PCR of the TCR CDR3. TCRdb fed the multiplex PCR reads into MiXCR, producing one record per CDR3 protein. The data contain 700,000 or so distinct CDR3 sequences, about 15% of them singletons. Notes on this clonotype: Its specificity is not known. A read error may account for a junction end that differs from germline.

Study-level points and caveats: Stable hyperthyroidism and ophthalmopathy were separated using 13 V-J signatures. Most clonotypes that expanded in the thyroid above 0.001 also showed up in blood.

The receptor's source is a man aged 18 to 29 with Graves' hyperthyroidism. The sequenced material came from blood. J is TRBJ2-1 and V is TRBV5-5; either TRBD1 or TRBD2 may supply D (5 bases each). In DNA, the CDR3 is TGCGCCAGCAGCTTGACCCCGGGACCGGCGGTTGAGCAGTTCTTC. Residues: CASSLTPGPAVEQFF.